A single sample gave rise to the 25 T cell receptor beta chains below, sequenced in a study of shared clonotypes between healthy human individuals. Assay used: immunoSEQ multiplex PCR; TCRdb lists only in-frame clones, some missing. The sample lists around 940,000 clones; 76% were seen once. The sequencing input was memory CD4+ T cells sorted from blood. As for subset: CD45RA-negative fraction. Receptor source: a young man in good health.

This chain connects TRBV10-3 to TRBJ1-6; possibly TRBD1 for D (6 bases). Looked up from germline, CDR1 is ENHRY and CDR2 is SYGVKD. This CDR3 region has 13 residues. The V end was cut by 10 bases, the J end by 14 bases, with 21 bases between. CDR3 sequence reads: CATNGGQVSALHF. CDR3 nucleotide sequence: TGTGCCACAAATGGGGGGCAGGTAAGTGCCCTCCACTTT.

J is TRBJ1-4 and V is TRBV19, with D possibly TRBD1 on 5 matching bases. The CDR3 is 16 amino acids. The germline CDR1 and CDR2 sequences are LNHDA and SQIVND (reference sequence). V lost 3 bases, J lost 2 bases, and 13 bases lay in between. The CDR3, as DNA: TGTGCCAGTAGTATGGCCGGTGGGGCCACTAATGAAAAACTGTTTTTT. Amino acids: CASSMAGGATNEKLFF. The full variable domain, in which reference TRBV19 and TRBJ1-4 provide the parts outside the CDR3, is DGGITQSPKYLFRKEGQNVTLSCEQNLNHDAMYWYRQDPGQGLRLIYYSQIVNDFQKGDIAEGYSVSREKKESFPLTVTSAQKNPTAFYLCASSMAGGATNEKLFFGSGTQLSVL.

J is TRBJ2-5 and V is TRBV19, with 8 positions matching TRBD2. From germline, CDR1 is LNHDA and CDR2 SQIVND (reference sequence). The CDR3 is 16 residues long. Trimming removed 1 base from V and 4 bases from J; junction bases left unmatched: 8. The CDR3 spells CASSIVSGTNIETQYF. The CDR3 nucleotides are TGTGCCAGTAGTATAGTTAGCGGGACAAACATAGAGACCCAGTACTTC.

The J gene is TRBJ1-3, the V gene TRBV30; 7 bases map to TRBD1. The CDR3 covers 13 residues. With 5 bases clipped from V and 3 bases from J, the junction kept 4 bases outside the gene matches. CDR1 GTSNPN and CDR2 SVGIG come from the germline V gene (reference sequence). The CDR3 region is CAWAQGIGNTIYF. The CDR3 DNA reads as TGTGCCTGGGCACAGGGGATTGGAAACACCATATATTTT.

This chain connects TRBV6-6 to TRBJ1-1; 9 bases fit TRBD1. V was pared by 8 bases and J by 2 bases, with 9 bases of the junction left unmatched. From germline, CDR1 is MNHNY and CDR2 SVGAGI (reference sequence). This CDR3 comprises 15 residues. The CDR3 region is CASSRTGEGNTEAFF. The CDR3 DNA reads TGTGCCAGCTCCCGGACAGGGGAAGGTAACACTGAAGCTTTCTTT.

The table lists this clone with a count of one. The chain has TRBV28 and TRBJ1-2; maybe TRBD1 (5 bases). This CDR3 has 12 amino acids. The germline CDR1 and CDR2 sequences are MDHEN and SYDVKM. Trimming left V 8 bases short and J 8 bases short, with 15 bases between. CDR3 amino acids: CASGGTPGGYTF. The CDR3 DNA is TGTGCCAGCGGGGGGACGCCCGGGGGCTACACCTTC.

This clone came up a few times. This chain uses TRBV2 with TRBJ2-5; 9 positions match TRBD1. This CDR3 region has 15 residues. CDR1 SNHLY and CDR2 FYNNEI come from the germline V gene. J was trimmed by 6 bases and V by 0 bases; bases with no gene match: 5. In nucleotides, the CDR3 is TGTGCCAGCAGTGAAGCGGGAGGACAGGGGAAGACCCAGTACTTC. It yields the protein CASSEAGGQGKTQYF.

This chain joins TRBV7-8 and TRBJ1-2; 9 nucleotides align to TRBD1. Germline V gives CDR1 SGHVS, CDR2 FQNEAQ. There are 15 residues in the CDR3. V lost 6 bases to trimming and J lost 5 bases; unmatched junction nucleotides: 10. CDR3 bases: TGTGCCAGCAGTTTGGATCTCGGGACAGGGTATGGCTACACCTTC. Translating it yields CASSLDLGTGYGYTF.

This clone has just one count. The CDR3 DNA reads as TGCGCCAGCAGTGAAGACAGAGGCGGGACCCAGTACTTC. Its translation is CASSEDRGGTQYF. The chain is built from TRBV10-2 and TRBJ2-5, with D possibly TRBD1 on 5 matching bases. The CDR3 runs to 13 residues. CDR1 and CDR2 from the germline V gene are WSHSY and SAAADI. Trimming cost V 3 bases and J 7 bases, with 12 bases left between them.

For this clone: Other DNA sequences of this sample code for an identical CDR3. The CDR3: CASSLEGQYNSPLHF. In DNA, the CDR3 is TGCGCCAGCAGCTTGGAGGGACAGTATAATTCACCCCTCCACTTT. The chain links TRBV5-1 to TRBJ1-6, with TRBD1 matching over 7 bases. Unmatched junction bases numbered 1, after V lost 0 bases and J lost 4 bases. The germline CDR1 and CDR2 sequences are SGHRS and YFSETQ. This CDR3 spans 15 amino acids.

This rearrangement joins TRBV6-1 to TRBJ1-4, with 10 nucleotides matching TRBD1. The CDR3 is 15 amino acids. J gave up 6 bases and V 7 bases, and 8 bases lay outside the gene matches. Germline lookup yields CDR1 MNHNS and CDR2 SASEGT. DNA for the CDR3: TGTGCCAGCACCGGACCCGGGACAGGGGATGAAAAACTGTTTTTT. It encodes CASTGPGTGDEKLFF.

The chain couples TRBV7-2 to TRBJ2-2; D unclear. Germline loops: CDR1 SGHTA, CDR2 FQGNSA. V was pared by 1 base and J by 5 bases, with 11 bases between. This CDR3 contains 15 residues. The CDR3 DNA follows: TGTGCCAGCAGCTTAGACTCTCCGAGGACCGGGGAGCTGTTTTTT. This codes for CASSLDSPRTGELFF.

The V and J genes are TRBV27 and TRBJ2-7, with TRBD1 matching 9 bases. Trimming took 5 bases from V and 3 from J; bases not matched to a gene: 14. CDR1 and CDR2 from the germline V gene are MNHEY and SMNVEV (reference sequence). This CDR3 region has 17 residues. The CDR3 coding sequence is TGTGCCAGCAGTAAATGGACAGGGGATTCCCAATACTACGAGCAGTACTTC. Protein product: CASSKWTGDSQYYEQYF.

This sequence joins TRBV6-4 and TRBJ1-3; D ambiguous. CDR3 length: 16 residues. The V end lost 8 bases, the J end lost 0 bases, and 17 bases lay between the germline ends. CDR1 is MRHNA, CDR2 SNTAGT, per germline. The CDR3 region is CASSNAAASSGNTIYF. The CDR3 coding sequence is TGTGCCAGCTCTAATGCGGCAGCGAGCTCTGGAAACACCATATATTTT.

The rearrangement joins TRBV10-2 to TRBJ1-5; possible D gene TRBD1, 6 bases. Trimming took 2 bases from V and 10 from J, leaving 6 bases between them. Germline V lookup: CDR1 WSHSY, CDR2 SAAADI. This CDR3 is 11 amino acids long. CDR3 DNA sequence: TGCGCCAGCAGTGAGGGGGGCCCCCAGCATTTT. It codes for CASSEGGPQHF.

The chain recombines TRBV9 with TRBJ2-7; D not certain. Trimming took 0 bases from V and 7 from J, leaving 11 bases between them. From germline, CDR1 is SGDLS and CDR2 YYNGEE. This CDR3 has 13 amino acids. CDR3 in DNA: TGTGCCAGCAGCGTAGCTCCGGCCGGAGAGCAGTACTTC. This codes for CASSVAPAGEQYF.

In its sample, this clone was seen once. The chain has TRBV7-2 and TRBJ2-5; the D gene is possibly TRBD1 (7 bases). V lost 5 bases and J 0 bases, leaving 13 bases between the germline ends. Germline V gives CDR1 SGHTA, CDR2 FQGNSA. This CDR3 comprises 15 residues. The CDR3 protein is CASSRPGGYQETQYF. CDR3 DNA: TGTGCCAGCAGCCGACCAGGGGGGTACCAAGAGACCCAGTACTTC.

This clone has just one count. This chain links TRBV6-5 with TRBJ2-1, with a weak D call TRBD2 (6 bases). The V gene's germline CDR1 is MNHEY and CDR2 SVGAGI. The CDR3 extends over 15 amino acids. Trimming pared 6 bases from V and 0 bases from J, leaving 12 bases between. CDR3 sequence reads: CASRRDSSSYNEQFF. The CDR3 DNA follows: TGTGCCAGCAGAAGGGACTCGAGCTCCTACAATGAGCAGTTCTTC.

This clone was seen only once. The V call is TRBV28, the J call TRBJ1-2; unclear D gene. The CDR3 extends over 14 amino acids. Per the germline V gene, CDR1 is MDHEN and CDR2 is SYDVKM. Between the trimmed V and J ends, which lost 4 bases and 1 base, there was a span of 10 bases. In nucleotides, the CDR3 is TGTGCCAGCAGTTCCCCCCCGAGTAACTATGGCTACACCTTC. Protein sequence: CASSSPPSNYGYTF.

V usage is TRBV9 and J usage is TRBJ2-3, with D perhaps TRBD1 or TRBD2 (7 bases each). The V end was cut by 4 bases, the J end by 4 bases, with 16 bases between. This CDR3 spans 15 amino acids. The germline V gene has CDR1 SGDLS and CDR2 YYNGEE. The CDR3 nucleotides are TGTGCCAGCAGCTCAGGGACAGCGGGGCCAGATACGCAGTATTTT. It yields the protein CASSSGTAGPDTQYF.

In nucleotides, the CDR3 is TGTGCCAGCAGTGTAAGGGGGAATGAGTCACCCCTCCACTTT. It translates to CASSVRGNESPLHF. The chain joins TRBV2 to TRBJ1-6, with D possibly TRBD1 on 6 matching bases. Germline lookup yields CDR1 SNHLY and CDR2 FYNNEI. The CDR3 runs 14 residues. V dropped 4 bases and J dropped 10 bases, with 14 bases sitting between them. Full variable domain (rest looked up from reference TRBV2 and TRBJ1-6): EPEVTQTPSHQVTQMGQEVILRCVPISNHLYFYWYRQILGQKVEFLVSFYNNEISEKSEIFDDQFSVERPDGSNFTLKIRSTKLEDSAMYFCASSVRGNESPLHFGNGTRLTVT.

Concerning this clone: The sample contains more than one DNA sequence encoding this CDR3. Here the CDR3 DNA reads TGTGCCAGCAGCTTGGCCTTGGGGGACACTGAAGCTTTCTTT. The encoded protein is CASSLALGDTEAFF. This chain connects TRBV5-4 to TRBJ1-1; D perhaps matches TRBD1 (5 bases). CDR3 length: 14 amino acids. V dropped 0 bases and J dropped 3 bases, with 9 bases sitting between them. Germline V CDR1 and CDR2: SGHNT, YYREEE (reference sequence).

The chain recombines TRBV5-6 with TRBJ2-3, with a tentative D call TRBD1 (5 bases). The CDR3 runs 16 residues. CDR1 is SGHDT and CDR2 is YYEEEE in the germline V gene. V lost 1 base, J lost 0 bases, and 12 bases lay in between. CDR3 coding DNA: TGTGCCAGCAGCTTGAGTGTGACAGATAGCACAGATACGCAGTATTTT. Protein sequence: CASSLSVTDSTDTQYF.

A note on this clone: Within the sample, other DNA sequences also encode this same CDR3. The V gene is TRBV28, the J gene TRBJ2-7; D unclear. Germline values: CDR1 MDHEN, CDR2 SYDVKM. The CDR3 length is 12 residues. Trimming took 4 bases from V and 2 from J, leaving 6 bases between them. This CDR3 reads CASSSGPYEQYF. As DNA, the CDR3 is TGTGCCAGCAGTTCCGGACCCTACGAGCAGTACTTC.

The genes are TRBV30 and TRBJ2-7; 8 bases fit TRBD1. This CDR3 has 13 amino acids. The germline CDR1 and CDR2 sequences are GTSNPN and SVGIG (reference sequence). Trimming at V came to 2 bases and at J to 6 bases, leaving 6 bases not matched to a gene. In nucleotides, the CDR3 is TGTGCCTGGAGTCGGCAGGGGGCGGTCGAGCAGTACTTC. This encodes CAWSRQGAVEQYF.